These T cell receptor beta chains were read from a single sample in a study of neoadjuvant anti-PD-1 for oral cavity cancer. Some clones are missing from TCRdb's copy, which holds only in-frame ones; the method was immunoSEQ multiplex PCR. The table lists about 68,000 clones, approximately 81% of them singletons. This material consisted of PBMCs, taken after nivolumab (anti-PD-1) treatment. The receptor set was obtained from a person aged 35 to 85 with oral cavity squamous cell carcinoma. Each CDR3 is given with its conserved first and last residue. D genes are given only for firm matches. The listing skips clone size in some rows; elsewhere it reads once, few, many or a size class.

cdr3_aa,cdr3_nt,cdr3_length,d_call,v_call,clone_size,j_call
CASSYSPGGTEAFF,TGTGCCAGCAGTTACTCTCCAGGCGGGACTGAAGCTTTCTTT,14,.,TRBV6-5,.,TRBJ1-1
CASSWGLAGRLNEQFF,TGCGCCAGCAGCTGGGGTCTAGCGGGACGACTCAATGAGCAGTTCTTC,16,TRBD2,TRBV5-1,.,TRBJ2-1
CASSLQAEETQYF,TGTGCCAGCAGTTTACAGGCCGAGGAGACCCAGTACTTC,13,.,TRBV6-6,.,TRBJ2-5
CASSARESGKNEQYF,TGCGCCAGCAGCGCGCGGGAGAGCGGTAAAAACGAGCAGTACTTC,15,TRBD2,TRBV4-1,.,TRBJ2-7
CASSYGLMYEQYF,TGTGCCAGCAGTTACGGGCTCATGTACGAGCAGTACTTC,13,.,TRBV6-5,.,TRBJ2-7
CASSEEREAYNEQFF,TGTGCCAGCAGTGAAGAGCGGGAGGCTTACAATGAGCAGTTCTTC,15,TRBD2,TRBV2,.,TRBJ2-1
CASSSGGVYEQYF,TGTGCCAGCAGCTCAGGGGGAGTGTACGAGCAGTACTTC,13,TRBD1,TRBV5-4,.,TRBJ2-7
CASSPRQKLSSYEQYF,TGTGCCAGTAGTCCCCGACAGAAACTCTCGTCCTACGAGCAGTACTTC,16,.,TRBV19,.,TRBJ2-7
CASSISINDEKLFF,TGTGCCAGTAGTATCAGCATAAACGATGAAAAACTGTTTTTT,14,.,TRBV19,.,TRBJ1-4
CSVGRELAKNIQYF,TGCAGCGTTGGGCGGGAGCTAGCCAAAAACATTCAGTACTTC,14,TRBD2,TRBV29-1,.,TRBJ2-4
CASSQTSGWYEQYF,TGCGCCAGCAGCCAAACTAGCGGGTGGTACGAGCAGTACTTC,14,TRBD2,TRBV4-1,.,TRBJ2-7
CASTLTVRTEAFF,TGTGCCAGCACCCTGACAGTAAGGACTGAAGCTTTCTTT,13,.,TRBV28,.,TRBJ1-1
CAWSEGAIGEQYF,TGTGCCTGGAGTGAGGGGGCTATAGGCGAGCAGTACTTC,13,TRBD1,TRBV30,.,TRBJ2-7
CASSLTGISGNTIYF,TGTGCCAGCAGCTTAACAGGGATCTCTGGAAACACCATATATTTT,15,.,TRBV11-2,.,TRBJ1-3
CASSVPGGSGSYEQYF,TGCGCCAGCAGCGTTCCGGGTGGGAGCGGGTCCTACGAGCAGTACTTC,16,.,TRBV5-1,.,TRBJ2-7
CASSVVVLAEVYEQYF,TGTGCCAGCAGCGTAGTTGTACTAGCTGAAGTCTACGAGCAGTACTTC,16,.,TRBV9,once,TRBJ2-7
CASSVDTRGSGNTIYF,TGTGCCAGCAGCGTAGACACCCGGGGCTCTGGAAACACCATATATTTT,16,.,TRBV9,.,TRBJ1-3
CASSHDNEQFF,TGTGCCAGCAGCCACGACAATGAGCAGTTCTTC,11,.,TRBV28,.,TRBJ2-1
CASSGSLDSVSGNTIYF,TGTGCCAGCAGTGGATCGCTCGACAGTGTCTCTGGAAACACCATATATTTT,17,.,TRBV6-1,.,TRBJ1-3
CASSGGQATNEKLFF,TGTGCCAGCAGTGGGGGGCAAGCAACTAATGAAAAACTGTTTTTT,15,.,TRBV6-1,.,TRBJ1-4
CASSQGQETQYF,TGTGCCAGCAGCCAGGGACAAGAGACCCAGTACTTC,12,.,TRBV14,.,TRBJ2-5
CASSLQGAAYNEQFF,TGTGCCAGCAGCCTACAAGGAGCTGCCTACAATGAGCAGTTCTTC,15,.,TRBV9,.,TRBJ2-1
CASSLEGQGALLAGYHEQYF,TGTGCCAGCAGCTTAGAGGGACAGGGGGCTTTACTAGCGGGATACCACGAGCAGTACTTC,20,TRBD1,TRBV11-2,.,TRBJ2-7
CASSRGTDSYEQYF,TGCGCCAGCAGCCGAGGGACAGATTCCTACGAGCAGTACTTC,14,TRBD1,TRBV5-1,.,TRBJ2-7
CASSQGEPSSYEQYF,TGTGCCAGCAGTCAGGGGGAGCCCAGCTCCTACGAGCAGTACTTC,15,TRBD1,TRBV5-6,.,TRBJ2-7
CASSEYKQGGFVSTIYF,TGTGCCAGCAGTGAATATAAACAGGGGGGCTTCGTTAGCACCATATATTTT,17,TRBD1,TRBV6-1,.,TRBJ1-3
CSDHNEQFF,TGCAGCGACCACAATGAGCAGTTCTTC,9,.,TRBV29-1,.,TRBJ2-1
CASSRTGNQPQHF,TGCGCCAGCAGCCGGACAGGGAATCAGCCCCAGCATTTT,13,TRBD1,TRBV5-1,.,TRBJ1-5
CASSERTSGRFWQFF,TGTGCCAGCAGTGAACGTACTAGCGGGAGATTTTGGCAGTTCTTC,15,TRBD2,TRBV2,.,TRBJ2-1
CASSGYLGGGGELFF,TGTGCCAGCAGTGGATACCTTGGCGGTGGCGGGGAGCTGTTTTTT,15,.,TRBV25-1,once,TRBJ2-2
CSVGTSSPGEQYF,TGCAGCGTTGGGACTAGCTCACCGGGCGAGCAGTACTTC,13,TRBD2,TRBV29-1,.,TRBJ2-7
CASSRPAGEGTQYF,TGTGCCAGCAGCCGACCAGCGGGAGAGGGGACCCAGTACTTC,14,TRBD2,TRBV5-6,.,TRBJ2-5
CASERGPLTNEKLFF,TGTGCCAGCGAAAGGGGGCCACTTACTAATGAAAAACTGTTTTTT,15,TRBD1,TRBV6-6,.,TRBJ1-4
CASTQGGNTEAFF,TGTGCCAGCACGCAGGGGGGTAACACTGAAGCTTTCTTT,13,TRBD1,TRBV6-5,.,TRBJ1-1
CASSQASGARTDTQYF,TGTGCCAGCAGCCAAGCGTCAGGGGCGCGCACAGATACGCAGTATTTT,16,.,TRBV4-2,.,TRBJ2-3
CASSPGTASVGGLF,TGTGCCAGCAGCCCCGGGACAGCCTCAGTAGGTGGTCTCTTC,14,TRBD1,TRBV9,.,TRBJ2-7
CASSEWNGEKLFF,TGTGCCAGCAGTGAATGGAACGGCGAAAAACTGTTTTTT,13,.,TRBV25-1,few,TRBJ1-4
CASSWGQGANYGYTF,TGCGCCAGCAGCTGGGGACAGGGAGCTAACTATGGCTACACCTTC,15,TRBD1,TRBV5-1,.,TRBJ1-2
CAWTGNGVGYTF,TGTGCCTGGACCGGTAACGGGGTCGGCTACACCTTC,12,.,TRBV30,.,TRBJ1-2
CASSIVAGGAGELFF,TGTGCCAGTAGTATAGTGGCAGGGGGTGCCGGGGAGCTGTTTTTT,15,TRBD1,TRBV19,many,TRBJ2-2
CASSQDLGDTDTQYF,TGTGCCAGCAGCCAAGATCTTGGGGACACAGATACGCAGTATTTT,15,.,TRBV14,.,TRBJ2-3
CASGVGISSEQYF,TGTGCCAGCGGGGTGGGGATTTCTAGCGAGCAGTACTTC,13,.,TRBV27,.,TRBJ2-7
CASSLRGTGNSNQPQHF,TGTGCCAGCAGTTTACGGGGGACAGGGAATAGCAATCAGCCCCAGCATTTT,17,TRBD1,TRBV27,.,TRBJ1-5
CASSTDLGNTIYF,TGTGCCAGTAGTACAGACCTTGGAAACACCATATATTTT,13,.,TRBV19,.,TRBJ1-3
CAISEDRAFTGELFF,TGTGCCATCAGTGAAGATCGGGCCTTCACCGGGGAGCTGTTTTTT,15,.,TRBV10-3,.,TRBJ2-2
CASSFSGGRVVNEQFF,TGTGCCAGCAGTTTTTCCGGTGGGAGGGTTGTCAATGAGCAGTTCTTC,16,TRBD2,TRBV28,.,TRBJ2-1